The rows below give T cell receptor beta chains drawn from one sample of a study of T cells in tuberculosis. The assay was immunoSEQ multiplex PCR, and TCRdb's table has in-frame clones only and misses some. This sample has 40,000 to 45,000 clones; about 95% occur once, and the top ten carry under 2%. Sequencing input: PBMCs. The receptors were sampled from a donor aged 10-30 years with latent tuberculosis or without tuberculosis infection. Some clones in this sample may be carry-over from other donors' samples. Both conserved end residues are part of each CDR3. Fields, in order: D gene, J gene, V gene, clone size, CDR3 protein. D genes are given only for firm matches. The size of a clone is reported for some rows only, either as once, few or many, or as a class for expanded clones.

>TRBD1|TRBJ2-2|TRBV6-1|.
CASSPYDRVTGELFF
>TRBD1|TRBJ1-2|TRBV7-9|.
CASSASEGQANYGYTF
>TRBD1|TRBJ2-3|TRBV28|.
CASSLIGQGVLTDTQYF
>TRBD1|TRBJ2-7|TRBV7-8|.
CASSLGTGDLYEQYF
>.|TRBJ1-2|TRBV9|.
CASSRATAGYGYTF
>.|TRBJ2-3|TRBV21-1|.
CASSKGLAGVPPPTDTQYF
>.|TRBJ1-1|TRBV28|.
CASSLFSGVTEAFF
>.|TRBJ2-5|TRBV4-2|.
CASSPRYEGDYLQETQYF
>TRBD2|TRBJ2-7|TRBV25-1|.
CASSELIREGNSSYEQYF
>TRBD2|TRBJ2-7|TRBV7-9|.
CASSLASGLVIHEQYF
>TRBD2|TRBJ2-7|TRBV28|.
CASSGLAGGILYEQYF
>TRBD1|TRBJ2-7|TRBV15|.
CATRKGQGAYEQYF
>.|TRBJ2-6|TRBV4-1|.
CASSQDKDGGNSGANVLTF
>.|TRBJ2-1|TRBV28|.
CASRGASLPRVFF
>.|TRBJ2-7|TRBV5-5|.
CASSDYNYEQYF
>.|TRBJ2-5|TRBV5-1|.
CASSLGSEETQYF
>.|TRBJ1-1|TRBV28|.
CASSLYRQRAFF
>.|TRBJ1-1|TRBV6-1|.
CASSGRVVNTEAFF
>TRBD1|TRBJ1-2|TRBV2|.
CASSDLRRTGFYGYTF
>TRBD2|TRBJ2-2|TRBV10-3|.
CAIGRLARTGELFF
>TRBD1|TRBJ2-7|TRBV10-2|.
CASSTGDYEQYF
>TRBD2|TRBJ2-3|TRBV6-5|once
CASSSRGGGTDTQYF
>.|TRBJ2-7|TRBV7-7|.
CASSLGRAYEQYF